Below are 24 T cell receptor beta chains sequenced from a single sample in a study of T cells in Graves' hyperthyroidism and ophthalmopathy. Amplified regions were TCR beta CDR3 sequences from RNA transcripts. TCR CDR3 regions were first amplified by RT-PCR with HTBI primers. MiXCR, applied by TCRdb to the multiplex PCR reads, yields one record per CDR3 protein. The table records some 360,000 distinct CDR3 sequences, 15% to 20% of them present only once. Sequencing was performed on blood. The receptors shown here come from a woman aged 40 to 50 with Graves' ophthalmopathy.

This chain joins TRBV6-1 and TRBJ2-5; the D is unclear. Between the trimmed V and J ends, which lost 7 bases and 5 bases, there was a span of 14 bases. CDR3 length: 13 residues. Germline V CDR1 and CDR2: MNHNS, SASEGT. CDR3 protein: CASTQNYGETQYF. The CDR3 bases are TGTGCCAGCACTCAGAACTACGGTGAGACCCAGTACTTC.

This clonotype appeared many times. The chain recombines TRBV20-1 with TRBJ1-2; 7 positions agree with TRBD1. V lost 0 bases to trimming and J lost 7 bases; unmatched junction nucleotides: 5. Germline CDR1 reads DFQATT; CDR2 reads SNEGSKA (reference sequence). The CDR3 runs 13 residues. The CDR3 nucleotides read TGCAGTGCTAGAGATCCGACAGGGACTGGCTACACCTTC. Amino acids: CSARDPTGTGYTF.

This clonotype was counted at least ten times. The rearrangement links TRBV27 to TRBJ2-7, with D perhaps given as TRBD1 or TRBD2 (6 bases each). Trimming stripped 6 bases from V and 5 bases from J, with 14 bases between. This CDR3 contains 13 residues. CDR1 is MNHEY and CDR2 is SMNVEV in the germline V gene (reference sequence). This chain's CDR3 is CASRGGPRNEQYF. CDR3 coding DNA: TGTGCCAGCAGAGGGGGGCCCCGAAACGAGCAGTACTTC.

The chain joins TRBV18 to TRBJ2-7; D is uncertain. The germline CDR1 and CDR2 sequences are KGHSH and LQKENI. Between the trimmed V and J ends, which lost 2 bases and 3 bases, there was a span of 23 bases. The CDR3 consists of 18 residues. The CDR3 is CASSPRLLRSLPYYEQYF. DNA for the CDR3: TGTGCCAGCTCACCAAGGTTACTACGCAGTTTGCCCTACTACGAGCAGTACTTC.

This clonotype has a count of ten or more. The J gene is TRBJ1-6, the V gene TRBV30; D is possibly TRBD1 (6 bases). Trimming removed 0 bases at V and 9 bases at J, with 15 bases between. CDR1 GTSNPN and CDR2 SVGIG come from the germline V gene (reference sequence). The CDR3 consists of 15 residues. Here the CDR3 DNA reads TGTGCCTGGAGTGTAAGAGGGGGGGGGATTTCACCCCTCCACTTT. It yields the protein CAWSVRGGGISPLHF.

The rearrangement links TRBV7-9 to TRBJ1-5, with D unclear. The CDR3 totals 14 residues. CDR1 is SEHNR and CDR2 is FQNEAQ in the germline V gene (reference sequence). V was shortened by 6 bases and J by 1 base, with 10 bases between the two germline ends. CDR3 nucleotide sequence: TGTGCCAGCAGTGAAAACCCCAGCAATCAGCCCCAGCATTTT. Translating gives CASSENPSNQPQHF.

Many counts were recorded for this clonotype. The chain employs TRBV28 and TRBJ1-1; D uncertain. Trimming pared 6 bases from V and 3 bases from J, leaving 11 bases between. Germline CDR1 is MDHEN and CDR2 is SYDVKM. The CDR3 runs to 13 residues. As DNA, the CDR3 is TGTGCCAGCAGCCCCGGACTTTACACTGAAGCTTTCTTT. Amino acid sequence: CASSPGLYTEAFF.

The chain employs TRBV5-1 and TRBJ2-7; D remains ambiguous. This CDR3 has 15 amino acids. CDR1 and CDR2 from the germline V gene are SGHRS and YFSETQ. Trimming shortened V by 0 bases and J by 12 bases, and 22 bases separated the two germline ends. This CDR3 is CASSLDSDPRRKGYF. The CDR3 DNA is TGCGCCAGCAGCTTGGACTCCGACCCCCGGCGTAAGGGGTACTTC.

This chain joins TRBV20-1 and TRBJ2-2, with D possibly being TRBD1 or TRBD2 (5 bases each). This CDR3 region has 16 residues. CDR1 is DFQATT and CDR2 is SNEGSKA in the germline V gene (reference sequence). Trimming took off 0 bases at V and 6 bases at J, with 17 bases between the two ends. CDR3 DNA sequence: TGCAGTGCTAGAGATTTTTATTCCAGGGAGCCCGGGGAGCTGTTTTTT. This sequence encodes CSARDFYSREPGELFF.

The CDR3: CASSATPAGAGELFF. CDR3 DNA: TGTGCCAGCAGCGCAACCCCAGCCGGGGCCGGGGAGCTGTTTTTT. The J gene is TRBJ2-2, the V gene TRBV9; maybe TRBD2 (5 bases). Looked up from germline, CDR1 is SGDLS and CDR2 is YYNGEE. This CDR3 comprises 15 residues. With 3 bases removed from V and 6 bases from J, the gap between germline ends came to 15 bases. The complete variable domain, with remaining parts taken from reference TRBV9 and TRBJ2-2, reads DSGVTQTPKHLITATGQRVTLRCSPRSGDLSVYWYQQSLDQGLQFLIQYYNGEERAKGNILERFSAQQFPDLHSELNLSSLELGDSALYFCASSATPAGAGELFFGEGSRLTVL.

This clonotype was counted at least ten times. V is TRBV6-2 or TRBV6-3 and J is TRBJ1-2; 12 bases map to TRBD1. Germline CDR1 MNHEY, CDR2 SVGEGT. The CDR3 covers 18 residues. V gave up 8 bases and J gave up 3 bases; unmatched junction bases: 16. CDR3 loop: CASRKGLGRDRGHYGYTF. The CDR3 DNA reads TGTGCCAGCCGGAAAGGGTTAGGGCGGGACAGGGGGCACTATGGCTACACCTTC.

The chain employs TRBV15 and TRBJ1-5; a weak D match, TRBD1 (6 bases). Deletions cut 1 base from V and 9 bases from J, with 13 bases between. The CDR3 loop spans 14 amino acids. Germline V CDR1 and CDR2: LNHNV, YYDKDF (reference sequence). DNA of the CDR3: TGTGCCACCAGCAGAGGGGGACCGGGGGCGCCCCAGCATTTT. It encodes CATSRGGPGAPQHF.

The sample holds many counts of this clonotype. The chain carries TRBV28 and TRBJ2-7; D ambiguous. The CDR3 sequence is 14 residues long. V was shortened by 2 bases and J by 3 bases, with 11 bases between the two germline ends. From germline, CDR1 is MDHEN and CDR2 SYDVKM. The CDR3 spells CASSLRRRRYEQYF. In DNA, the CDR3 is TGTGCCAGCAGTTTAAGGCGCAGGCGCTACGAGCAGTACTTC.

This clonotype showed up many times. This chain links TRBV7-8 with TRBJ2-7; TRBD2 is a possible D gene (5 bases). This CDR3 is 13 amino acids long. CDR1 and CDR2 (germline): SGHVS, FQNEAQ. V dropped 5 bases and J dropped 2 bases, with 10 bases sitting between them. CDR3 sequence: CASSPRRTYEQYF. CDR3 nucleotide sequence: TGTGCCAGCAGCCCCAGGAGGACCTACGAGCAGTACTTC.

This clonotype has a count of ten or more. This chain links TRBV10-1 with TRBJ2-7; D ambiguous. V was trimmed by 4 bases and J by 0 bases, leaving 7 bases between them. The CDR3 is 13 amino acids. Germline lookup yields CDR1 WNHNN and CDR2 SYGVQD (reference sequence). CDR3 DNA sequence: TGCGCCAGCAGTGCGGGCAGCTCCTACGAGCAGTACTTC. It translates to CASSAGSSYEQYF.

The genes are TRBV5-1 and TRBJ2-7, with a possible D match to TRBD2 (6 bases). Deletions cut 0 bases from V and 3 bases from J, with 10 bases between. The CDR3 runs to 14 residues. CDR1 is SGHRS and CDR2 is YFSETQ in the germline V gene. The CDR3 DNA reads TGCGCCAGCAGCTTGGGGGGGGTGGACTACGAGCAGTACTTC. Its protein product is CASSLGGVDYEQYF.

The table lists this clonotype with many counts. The chain links TRBV7-8 to TRBJ2-1, with 9 bases matching TRBD2. Losses at the gene ends were 2 bases for V and 10 bases for J; bases not matched to a gene: 6. This CDR3 has 14 amino acids. The germline V gene encodes CDR1 SGHVS and CDR2 FQNEAQ. In DNA, the CDR3 is TGTGCCAGCAGCTTACTAGCTAGCGGGAAGGAGCAGTTCTTC. Translating gives CASSLLASGKEQFF.

This clonotype was observed at least ten times. The chain couples TRBV20-1 to TRBJ1-1; D possibly corresponds to TRBD1 (5 bases). This CDR3 contains 15 residues. V lost 5 bases to trimming and J lost 5 bases, with 21 bases between them. CDR1 and CDR2 from the germline V gene are DFQATT and SNEGSKA (reference sequence). Written as DNA, the CDR3 is TGCAGTGCTTGGGACCAACGAACAGGAGGAACTGAAGCTTTCTTT. Translated: CSAWDQRTGGTEAFF.

This clonotype has a count of ten or more. The chain employs TRBV7-2 and TRBJ2-5; D gene ambiguous. From germline, CDR1 is SGHTA and CDR2 FQGNSA. V was shortened by 3 bases and J by 5 bases, with 16 bases between the two germline ends. This CDR3 is built from 15 residues. CDR3 sequence reads: CASSFWQKPKETQYF. The CDR3 nucleotides are TGTGCCAGCAGCTTTTGGCAGAAACCGAAGGAGACCCAGTACTTC.

This clonotype was counted only a few times. The V and J genes are TRBV6-1 and TRBJ1-1; 7 nucleotides match TRBD1. The V gene end was trimmed by 6 bases and the J gene end by 3 bases; junction bases not matched to a gene: 4. Germline V CDR1 and CDR2: MNHNS, SASEGT. The CDR3 is 13 amino acids. The CDR3 bases are TGTGCCAGCAGGGTTGACAGGGACACTGAAGCTTTCTTT. Residues: CASRVDRDTEAFF.

Ten or more counts support this clonotype. The V call is TRBV7-3, the J call TRBJ2-7; 10 nucleotides match TRBD1. The CDR3 spans 15 residues. After removal of 5 bases from V and 4 bases from J, the junction contained 8 bases not matched to a gene. Germline V CDR1 and CDR2: SGHTA, FQGTGA. The CDR3 nucleotides are TGTGCCAGCAGCAAAACCGGGACAGGGGTTTACGAGCAGTACTTC. It translates to CASSKTGTGVYEQYF. The full variable domain, in which reference TRBV7-3 and TRBJ2-7 provide the parts outside the CDR3, is GAGVSQTPSNKVTEKGKYVELRCDPISGHTALYWYRQSLGQGPEFLIYFQGTGAADDSGLPNDRFFAVRPEGSVSTLKIQRTERGDSAVYLCASSKTGTGVYEQYFGPGTRLTVT.

Turning to this clonotype: Given a much more abundant clone one base away, this may be a read error. CDR3 region: CASSLVSRSYNSPLHF. In DNA form, the CDR3 reads TGTGCCAGCAGTTTGGTGTCGCGCTCCTATAATTCACCCCTCCACTTT. The V call is TRBV28, the J call TRBJ1-6, with D unclear. Trimming took off 3 bases at V and 0 bases at J, with 9 bases between the two ends. Germline values: CDR1 MDHEN, CDR2 SYDVKM. The length of the CDR3 is 16 residues.

The CDR3 protein is CAISSGTGAFQGYTF. In DNA form, the CDR3 reads TGTGCCATCAGCTCCGGGACAGGGGCCTTTCAAGGCTACACCTTC. The genes are TRBV10-3 and TRBJ1-2; 10 nucleotides align to TRBD1. CDR1 and CDR2 from the germline V gene are ENHRY and SYGVKD. The CDR3 covers 15 residues. J lost 8 bases, V lost 6 bases, and 12 bases had no gene match.

Only a few counts were recorded for this clonotype. This CDR3 reads CASTHSGETQYF. The CDR3 DNA sequence: TGTGCCAGCACCCACAGCGGGGAGACCCAGTACTTC. V is TRBV12-3 or TRBV12-4 and J is TRBJ2-5, with D maybe TRBD2 (6 bases). V dropped 7 bases and J dropped 5 bases, with 11 bases sitting between them. The CDR3 covers 12 residues.